Given below is one T cell receptor (beta chain) in context. The antigen is undetermined. These data originate in a study of shared clonotypes between healthy human individuals. Across the study: Researchers assigned three CD4 naive, three CD4 memory, two CD8 naive and one CD8 memory plate to each donor.

Trimming stripped 6 bases from V and 0 bases from J, with 16 bases between. The CDR3 sequence is 16 residues long. Germline V gene data show CDR1 as MGHDK and CDR2 as SYGVNS. Generated by immunoSEQ multiplex PCR, the TCRdb table keeps only in-frame clones and is missing some. The sample holds a few million clones, approximately 95% seen once. Study results and limitations: Even with large depth, rarefaction showed that sorted-subset sequencing was incomplete.

Splitting the CD4+ cells yielded a CD45RA+ naive subset and a CD45RA-negative memory subset. The rearrangement uses TRBV25-1 and TRBJ2-3; D is uncertain. The sequencing input was naive CD4+ T cells from PBMCs. Noted subset: CD45RA+ positively selected. The source of this sequence is a man in his late teens or twenties in good health. Some clones in this sample may be carry-over from other donors' samples. The CDR3 here is CASRETPSASTDTQYF. The DNA of the CDR3 is TGTGCCAGCAGGGAGACACCGAGCGCTAGCACAGATACGCAGTATTTT. Drawing the rest from reference TRBV25-1 and TRBJ2-3, the complete variable domain is EADIYQTPRYLVIGTGKKITLECSQTMGHDKMYWYQQDPGMELHLIHYSYGVNSTEKGDLSSESTVSRIRTEHFPLTLESARPSHTSQYLCASRETPSASTDTQYFGPGTRLTVL.